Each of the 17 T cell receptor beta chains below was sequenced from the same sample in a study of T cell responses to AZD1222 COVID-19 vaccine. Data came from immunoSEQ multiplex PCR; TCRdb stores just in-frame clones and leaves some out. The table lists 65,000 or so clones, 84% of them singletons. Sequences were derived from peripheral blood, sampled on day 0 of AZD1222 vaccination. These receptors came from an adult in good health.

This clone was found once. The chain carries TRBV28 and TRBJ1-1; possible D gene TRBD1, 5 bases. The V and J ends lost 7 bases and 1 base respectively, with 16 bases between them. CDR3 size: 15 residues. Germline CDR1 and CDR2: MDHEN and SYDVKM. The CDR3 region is CASNPLGAGNTEAFF. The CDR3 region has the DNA TGTGCCAGCAACCCCCTCGGGGCAGGGAACACTGAAGCTTTCTTT.

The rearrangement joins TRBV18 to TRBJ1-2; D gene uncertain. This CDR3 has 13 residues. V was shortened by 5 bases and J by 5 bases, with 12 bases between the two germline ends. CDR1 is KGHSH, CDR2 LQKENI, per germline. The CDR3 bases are TGTGCCAGCTCAGTCGACGGCGCGTATGGCTACACCTTC. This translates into CASSVDGAYGYTF. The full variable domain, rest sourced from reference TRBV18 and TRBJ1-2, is NAGVMQNPRHLVRRRGQEARLRCSPMKGHSHVYWYRQLPEEGLKFMVYLQKENIIDESGMPKERFSAEFPKEGPSILRIQQVVRGDSAAYFCASSVDGAYGYTFGSGTRLTVV.

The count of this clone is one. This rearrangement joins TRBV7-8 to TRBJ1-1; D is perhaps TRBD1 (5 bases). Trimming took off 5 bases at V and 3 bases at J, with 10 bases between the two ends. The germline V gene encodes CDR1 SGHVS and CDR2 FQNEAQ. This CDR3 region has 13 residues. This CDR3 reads CASSLDSYTEAFF. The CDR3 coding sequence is TGTGCCAGCAGCCTAGACAGTTACACTGAAGCTTTCTTT.

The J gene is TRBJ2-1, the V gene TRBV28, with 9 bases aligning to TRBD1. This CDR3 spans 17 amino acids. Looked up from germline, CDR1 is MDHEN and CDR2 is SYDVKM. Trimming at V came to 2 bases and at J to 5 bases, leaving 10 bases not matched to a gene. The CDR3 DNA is TGTGCCAGCAGTTTAGGGGACAGGGATCCTTATAACAATGAGCAGTTCTTC. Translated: CASSLGDRDPYNNEQFF.

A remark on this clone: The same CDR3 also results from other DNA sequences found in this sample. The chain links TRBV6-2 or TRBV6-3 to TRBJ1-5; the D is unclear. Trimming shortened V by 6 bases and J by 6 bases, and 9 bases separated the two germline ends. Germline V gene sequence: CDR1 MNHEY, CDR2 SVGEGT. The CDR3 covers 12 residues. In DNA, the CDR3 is TGTGCCAGCAGCGAGGTGGGTCAGCCCCAGCATTTT. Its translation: CASSEVGQPQHF.

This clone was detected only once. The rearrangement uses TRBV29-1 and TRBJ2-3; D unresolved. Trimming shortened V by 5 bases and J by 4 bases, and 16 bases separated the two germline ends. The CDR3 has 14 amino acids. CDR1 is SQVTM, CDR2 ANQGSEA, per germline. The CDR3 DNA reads TGCAGCGTTACCCTCGCGCGAGGCGCAGATACGCAGTATTTT. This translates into CSVTLARGADTQYF.

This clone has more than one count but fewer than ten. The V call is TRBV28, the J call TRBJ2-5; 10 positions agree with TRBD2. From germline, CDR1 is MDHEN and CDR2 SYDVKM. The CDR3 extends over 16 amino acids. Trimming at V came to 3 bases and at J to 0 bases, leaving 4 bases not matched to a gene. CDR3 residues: CASSFDSGGYQETQYF. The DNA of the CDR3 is TGTGCCAGCAGTTTTGATAGCGGGGGGTACCAAGAGACCCAGTACTTC.

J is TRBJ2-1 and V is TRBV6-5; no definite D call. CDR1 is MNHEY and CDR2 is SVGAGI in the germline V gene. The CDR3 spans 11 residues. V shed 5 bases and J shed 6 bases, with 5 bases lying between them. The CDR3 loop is CASSTFNEQFF. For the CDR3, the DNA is TGTGCCAGCAGTACCTTCAATGAGCAGTTCTTC.

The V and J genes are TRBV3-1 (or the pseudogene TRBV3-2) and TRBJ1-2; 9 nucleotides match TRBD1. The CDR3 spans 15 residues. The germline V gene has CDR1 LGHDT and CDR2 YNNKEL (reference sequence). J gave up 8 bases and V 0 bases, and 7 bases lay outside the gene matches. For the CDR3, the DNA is TGTGCCAGCAGCCAAGATGGGACAGGGAGAAACGGCTACACCTTC. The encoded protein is CASSQDGTGRNGYTF.

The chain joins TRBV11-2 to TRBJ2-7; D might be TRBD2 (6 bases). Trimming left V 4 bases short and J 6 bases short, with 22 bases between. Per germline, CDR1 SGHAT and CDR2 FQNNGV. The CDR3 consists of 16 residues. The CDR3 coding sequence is TGTGCCAGCAGCTCACACTCCCCCTCAGCGGGTTCCGAGCAGTACTTC. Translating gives CASSSHSPSAGSEQYF.

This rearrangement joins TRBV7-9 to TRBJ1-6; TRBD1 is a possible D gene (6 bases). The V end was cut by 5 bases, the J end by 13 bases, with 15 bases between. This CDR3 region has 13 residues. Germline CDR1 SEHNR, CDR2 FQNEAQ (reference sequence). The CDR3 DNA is TGTGCCAGCAGCCCCCGGGACATCACTCCCCTCCACTTT. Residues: CASSPRDITPLHF.

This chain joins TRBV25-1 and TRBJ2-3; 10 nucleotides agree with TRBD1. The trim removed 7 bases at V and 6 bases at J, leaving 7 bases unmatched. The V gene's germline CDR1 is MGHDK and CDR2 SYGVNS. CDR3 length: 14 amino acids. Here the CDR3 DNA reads TGTGCCAGCAACCGGGACAGGGGTCGTGATACGCAGTATTTT. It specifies CASNRDRGRDTQYF.

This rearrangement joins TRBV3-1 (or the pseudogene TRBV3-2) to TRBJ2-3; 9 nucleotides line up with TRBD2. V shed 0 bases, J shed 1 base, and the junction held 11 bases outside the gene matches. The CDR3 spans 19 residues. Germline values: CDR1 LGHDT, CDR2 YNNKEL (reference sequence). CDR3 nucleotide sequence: TGTGCCAGCAGCCAAGATGGAAGCGGGGGGCTCCATCGCACAGATACGCAGTATTTT. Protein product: CASSQDGSGGLHRTDTQYF.

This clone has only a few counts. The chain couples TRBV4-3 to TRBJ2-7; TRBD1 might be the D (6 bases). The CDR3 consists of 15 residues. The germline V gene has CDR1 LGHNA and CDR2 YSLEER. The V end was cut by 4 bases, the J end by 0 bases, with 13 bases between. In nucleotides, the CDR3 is TGCGCCAGCAGCCGGTACCGGGACACCTCCTACGAGCAGTACTTC. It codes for CASSRYRDTSYEQYF.

The CDR3 here is CASSLGLAGDVYEQYF. CDR3 bases: TGCGCCAGCAGCTTGGGACTAGCGGGGGATGTTTACGAGCAGTACTTC. This chain connects TRBV5-1 to TRBJ2-7; 12 bases map to TRBD2. There are 16 residues in the CDR3. Germline CDR1 reads SGHRS; CDR2 reads YFSETQ. The ends lost 0 bases at V and 4 bases at J; junction bases unmatched: 5.

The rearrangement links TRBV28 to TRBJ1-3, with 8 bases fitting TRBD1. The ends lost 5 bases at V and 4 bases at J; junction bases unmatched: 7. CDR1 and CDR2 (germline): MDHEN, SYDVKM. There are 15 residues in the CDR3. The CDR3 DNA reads TGTGCCAGCAGTCCAGGGGGCGCGGGGGGAAACACCATATATTTT. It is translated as CASSPGGAGGNTIYF. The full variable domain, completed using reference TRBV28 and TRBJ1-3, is DVKVTQSSRYLVKRTGEKVFLECVQDMDHENMFWYRQDPGLGLRLIYFSYDVKMKEKGDIPEGYSVSREKKERFSLILESASTNQTSMYLCASSPGGAGGNTIYFGEGSWLTVV.

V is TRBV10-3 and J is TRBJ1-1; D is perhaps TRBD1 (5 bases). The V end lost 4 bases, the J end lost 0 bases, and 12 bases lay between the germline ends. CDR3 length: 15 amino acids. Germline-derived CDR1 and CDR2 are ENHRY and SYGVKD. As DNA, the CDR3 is TGTGCCATCAGTGGGGGGACGGGGCTGAACACTGAAGCTTTCTTT. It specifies CAISGGTGLNTEAFF.